This T cell receptor beta chain was retrieved from a study of T cells after posttransplantation cyclophosphamide. Profiled with immunoSEQ multiplex PCR; TCRdb holds only in-frame clones, not every one. This table has several thousand clones, about 80% appearing once. The CDR3 sequence is 12 residues long. Germline V gives CDR1 MNHEY, CDR2 SMNVEV (reference sequence). The V gene lost 0 bases and the J gene lost 7 bases, with 6 bases spanning the gap. Treatment was busulfan-fludarabine conditioning, a marrow graft, and cyclophosphamide on days +3 and +4. This receptor was taken from a female patient aged 50-65 years who received an allogeneic stem cell transplant from a related donor, was CMV-positive, and had no GVHD. The graft donor may account for some of the T cells. Sequenced material: CD8+ T cells sorted from PBMCs, taken 1404 days after allogeneic stem cell transplant with posttransplant cyclophosphamide. This chain connects TRBV27 to TRBJ2-5; D ambiguous. CDR3 in DNA: TGTGCCAGCAGTTTATCGAACGGGACCCAGTACTTC. Protein: CASSLSNGTQYF.